The present entry profiles one T cell receptor (beta chain) with its context. This clone's antigen is unknown. Base-call qualities are not available, and no considerably larger clone is one nucleotide away. The donors belonged to the validation cohort of about 110 subjects, which was separate from the approximately 700-subject first cohort. Library preparation used the immunoSEQ multiplex PCR assay. The study's processing was this. A statistical classification framework was developed to diagnose cytomegalovirus status using the catalog of TCR beta chain sequences. TCRdb took this table from immuneACCESS and kept in-frame rearrangements with V and J called. Such tables lack part of the clones; where checked against another copy, unresolved V genes explain under half of the gap, and the rest is unexplained. The DNA gave D and trimming, while V, J and clone size come from that table. Counted in this sample were about 73,000 clones; approximately 96% of them appeared once. The top ten clonotypes cover about 3% of the sample.

The cysteine opens and the phenylalanine closes a CDR3 of 16 amino acids. Of the read, only the CDR3 DNA is kept; its 48 bases are in frame from base 1. According to the germline V gene, CDR1 reads MGHRA and CDR2 reads YSYEKL. Germline trimming: 1 base from V, 5 bases from J; junction bases outside gene matches: 7. The data derive from a study of cytomegalovirus exposure and HLA in healthy donors (dated by TCRdb to 2016 to 2017). About the study as a whole: According to a later analysis, one platform produced both the roughly 110 validation repertoires and the 666 repertoires of the first cohort. A separate validation cohort of roughly 120 different subjects was used in addition to the roughly 670-subject first cohort. High-throughput TCR immunosequencing, statistical association of individual TCRs with disease status, and machine learning were combined to predict cytomegalovirus infection status. The aim of the study was to test whether cataloging public T cell receptors could identify signatures of past pathogen exposure.

General study outcomes and caveats: The classifier was reported to diagnose cytomegalovirus status with high specificity and sensitivity in both the original and validation cohorts. Three of the identified cytomegalovirus-associated TCR beta chains were confirmed in vitro to be specific for cytomegalovirus antigens. A later analysis lacked HLA typing for the validation cohort, so it scored co-occurrence in that cohort across all 120 repertoires. According to the authors, the approach could potentially be generalized to other disease states and immunological phenotypes. In a later analysis, TCRs clustered in the first cohort were found to also tend to co-occur in the approximately 120 validation repertoires, with 94% of cluster scores above 0. Across donors, most TCR sequences were observed very rarely, whereas some public TCRs were present in many individuals. The study listed approximately 150 TCR beta chains as associated with cytomegalovirus.

The V gene is TRBV4-1 and the J gene is TRBJ2-2; the central 7 bases match TRBD1. Material: PBMCs. The receptor was isolated from a man between 18 and 29 years old in good health and CMV-seronegative. In nucleotide form, the sequence is TGCGCCAGCAGCCAAGGGAGACAGGGAATGACCGGGGAGCTGTTTTTT. Its translation is CASSQGRQGMTGELFF.